In this sample, the clone carrying this TCR beta chain turned up once. Between the trimmed V and J ends, which lost 5 bases and 1 base, there was a span of 8 bases. The CDR3 is made up of 14 amino acids. Germline lookup yields CDR1 SGHTA and CDR2 FQGTGA. This entry comes from a study of cytomegalovirus exposure and HLA in healthy donors. The primer mix had 60 Vbeta and 13 Jbeta primers. Clones were sequenced by immunoSEQ multiplex PCR, and TCRdb holds only the in-frame ones, with some missing. The sample yields some 150,000 clones, 79% seen once. The sequenced material came from PBMCs. The chain employs TRBV7-3 and TRBJ2-2; tentatively, D is TRBD1 (6 bases). The origin of this receptor is a male donor in good health and CMV-seronegative. CDR3 DNA sequence: TGTGCCAGCAGCAGACAGGTGAACACCGGGGAGCTGTTTTTT. Encoded protein: CASSRQVNTGELFF.